Listed below are T cell receptor beta chains from one sample, sequenced in a study of T cells after yellow fever vaccination. TCRdb re-called the 5' RACE reads through MiXCR, storing one row per CDR3 protein. The sample yields some 420,000 distinct CDR3 sequences, 15% to 20% seen once. Sequenced here: PBMCs, sampled before the yellow fever booster vaccination. The receptors stem from a man younger than 35 who received the YFV17D yellow fever vaccine. The CDR3 runs from the conserved cysteine through the conserved F or W. The D gene is left open where the match is weak. Rows may omit the clone size; those that give it use once, few, many or a size class.

cdr3_aa cdr3_nt d_call j_call clone_size v_call
CASSQVPSYNSPLHF TGCGCCAGCAGCCAAGTCCCGTCGTATAATTCACCCCTCCACTTT - TRBJ1-6 - TRBV4-3
CASSAQRGRGGNTGELFF TGTGCCAGCAGCGCCCAGAGGGGGCGGGGGGGGAACACCGGGGAGCTGTTTTTT TRBD2 TRBJ2-2 - TRBV9
CASSTGTATGELFF TGTGCCAGCAGCACCGGGACAGCCACCGGGGAGCTGTTTTTT TRBD1 TRBJ2-2 few TRBV7-3
CASTADRGEPTDTQYF TGTGCCAGCACCGCGGACAGGGGGGAACCCACAGATACGCAGTATTTT TRBD1 TRBJ2-3 - TRBV28
CASSLTPNGGQYF TGTGCCAGCAGCTTAACGCCCAACGGCGGTCAGTACTTC - TRBJ2-5 few TRBV7-3
CASSVLNYNEQFF TGTGCCAGCAGTGTTTTGAATTACAATGAGCAGTTCTTC - TRBJ2-1 - TRBV2
CASSLTGNSYNEQFF TGTGCCAGCAGCTTAACGGGGAACTCCTACAATGAGCAGTTCTTC - TRBJ2-1 few TRBV7-2
CASSQRSPGTGVWVHTEAFF TGCGCCAGCAGCCAACGTAGTCCCGGGACAGGGGTTTGGGTTCACACTGAAGCTTTCTTT TRBD1 TRBJ1-1 - TRBV4-1
CASSHRLAGGLIDADTQYF TGCGCCAGCAGCCACCGACTAGCGGGGGGGCTAATAGACGCAGATACGCAGTATTTT TRBD2 TRBJ2-3 - TRBV5-1
CASSSGPISGNTIYF TGTGCCAGCAGCTCGGGCCCTATCTCTGGAAACACCATATATTTT - TRBJ1-3 - TRBV7-9
CASTRGGELFF TGCGCCAGCACGCGCGGCGGGGAGCTGTTTTTT - TRBJ2-2 - TRBV4-1
CASSLALARRPYEQYF TGTGCCAGCAGCTTAGCGCTAGCACGGAGGCCCTACGAGCAGTACTTC - TRBJ2-7 once TRBV7-8
CASSQSLKLQAFF TGCGCCAGCAGTCAATCGTTGAAGTTGCAAGCTTTCTTT - TRBJ1-1 - TRBV23-1
CASTQTGDKFF TGTGCCAGCACTCAGACAGGGGATAAGTTCTTC TRBD1 TRBJ2-1 - TRBV2
CASSGGETGELFF TGTGCCAGCTCGGGGGGGGAAACCGGGGAGCTGTTTTTT TRBD2 TRBJ2-2 few TRBV6-2/TRBV6-3
CASSPSGVNSPLHF TGTGCCAGCAGCCCGAGCGGGGTAAACTCACCCCTCCACTTT - TRBJ1-6 - TRBV9
CASSWNRGNEKLFF TGTGCCAGCAGTTGGAACAGGGGTAATGAAAAACTGTTTTTT TRBD1 TRBJ1-4 - TRBV6-6
CASGLGGTDTQYF TGTGCCAGCGGGCTAGGGGGCACAGATACGCAGTATTTT - TRBJ2-3 - TRBV6-5
CASSPKSGASGNTIYF TGCGCCAGCAGCCCCAAATCCGGAGCCTCTGGAAACACCATATATTTT - TRBJ1-3 - TRBV5-1
CASSAGGGSTGELFF TGTGCCAGCAGCGCCGGGGGGGGAAGCACCGGGGAGCTGTTTTTT TRBD2 TRBJ2-2 few TRBV9
CAISFGGTSGDQETQYF TGTGCCATCAGCTTTGGGGGGACTAGCGGGGACCAAGAGACCCAGTACTTC TRBD2 TRBJ2-5 many TRBV10-3
CASAHGVSNQPQHF TGTGCCAGCGCGCATGGGGTTAGCAATCAGCCCCAGCATTTT - TRBJ1-5 few TRBV5-6
CATSDTFDRDFGMTQYF TGTGCCACCAGTGATACCTTCGACCGGGACTTTGGAATGACCCAGTACTTC - TRBJ2-5 few TRBV24-1
CASSGIGRPARQYF TGTGCCAGCAGTGGAATTGGACGGCCAGCGCGGCAGTACTTC - TRBJ2-7 - TRBV2
CAWTWGGASEQYF TGTGCCTGGACATGGGGGGGCGCGTCCGAGCAGTACTTC - TRBJ2-7 few TRBV30
CASTYQGTWDQYF TGTGCCAGCACCTACCAGGGGACCTGGGACCAGTACTTC - TRBJ2-5 few TRBV7-2
CASSLVVRTEAFF TGTGCCAGCAGCTTAGTCGTCCGCACTGAAGCTTTCTTT - TRBJ1-1 few TRBV11-2